This T cell receptor beta chain was recorded in a study of shared clonotypes between healthy human individuals. Whole-study context: The cohort had two women and three men, ages 18 to 49. General study findings and limits: Relative to clonotypes present in all four donors, those not shared had lower generation probabilities.

Comments on this clone: The antigen is undetermined. The sample carries other DNA sequences with the same CDR3.

For every subset, genomic DNA was evenly distributed across several immunoSEQ plates. Produced via immunoSEQ multiplex PCR; TCRdb's table is partial and in-frame only. The sample lists 2 million to 2.5 million clones; 93% were seen once. Germline assignment: CDR1 SGHRS and CDR2 YFSETQ. The V and J ends lost 4 bases and 3 bases respectively, with 10 bases between them. The CDR3 is 13 residues long. Recent acute infections and vaccinations were absent in the healthy HIV-negative adult donors. The chain recombines TRBV5-1 with TRBJ1-2, with D perhaps TRBD1 (5 bases). This TCR was sampled from a man between 18 and 35 years old in good health. Some clones in this sample may be carry-over from other donors' samples. Sequencing used naive CD4+ T cells from PBMCs. The subset is: CD45RA+ positively selected. DNA of the CDR3: TGCGCCAGCAGCCCGACAGTAGACTATGGCTACACCTTC. Protein sequence: CASSPTVDYGYTF.